The 3 T cell receptor beta chains in this list originate from one sample, sequenced in a study of vaccination and CD4 T cells after COVID-19. Treatment: roughly ten-day PBMC culture with coronavirus spike peptide pools or control peptides (ViraFEST assay). The assay that was used to sequence DNA from cultured CD4+ T cells was the Oncomine TCR Beta short-read assay. TCRdb analysed the PCR reads with MiXCR anew, one entry per CDR3 protein. The table lists approximately 10,000 distinct CDR3 sequences, less than 80% of them singletons. Antigens for these TCRs are unknown. Sequencing was done on a sample of CD4+ T cells from blood, cultured in vitro. The receptor source for this set is a human donor who had recovered from COVID-19.

In DNA form, the CDR3 reads TGCGCCAGCAGTCAACTGGCACCAGGGAGTTCACCCCTCCACTTT. Its translation is CASSQLAPGSSPLHF. The chain is built from TRBV23-1 and TRBJ1-6, with D tentatively TRBD1 (5 bases). TRBV23-1 is an ORF; its function is uncertain. CDR3 length: 15 amino acids. Trimming cost V 2 bases and J 9 bases, with 14 bases left between them.

The genes are TRBV6-2 or TRBV6-3 and TRBJ1-2; maybe TRBD1 (5 bases). Germline-derived CDR1 and CDR2 are MNHEY and SVGEGT. V lost 8 bases and J lost 4, with 11 bases in between. The CDR3 is made up of 12 amino acids. CDR3 sequence reads: CASRDGRYGYTF. The CDR3 nucleotides are TGTGCCAGCCGGGACGGACGCTATGGCTACACCTTC.

The rearrangement uses TRBV4-3 and TRBJ1-5, with D perhaps TRBD1 (5 bases). CDR3 length: 15 amino acids. V was shortened by 4 bases and J by 5 bases, with 15 bases between the two germline ends. Per germline, CDR1 LGHNA and CDR2 YSLEER. CDR3 in DNA: TGCGCCAGCAGCCGGGACCCCCGTAGGGATCAGCCCCAGCATTTT. This translates into CASSRDPRRDQPQHF.